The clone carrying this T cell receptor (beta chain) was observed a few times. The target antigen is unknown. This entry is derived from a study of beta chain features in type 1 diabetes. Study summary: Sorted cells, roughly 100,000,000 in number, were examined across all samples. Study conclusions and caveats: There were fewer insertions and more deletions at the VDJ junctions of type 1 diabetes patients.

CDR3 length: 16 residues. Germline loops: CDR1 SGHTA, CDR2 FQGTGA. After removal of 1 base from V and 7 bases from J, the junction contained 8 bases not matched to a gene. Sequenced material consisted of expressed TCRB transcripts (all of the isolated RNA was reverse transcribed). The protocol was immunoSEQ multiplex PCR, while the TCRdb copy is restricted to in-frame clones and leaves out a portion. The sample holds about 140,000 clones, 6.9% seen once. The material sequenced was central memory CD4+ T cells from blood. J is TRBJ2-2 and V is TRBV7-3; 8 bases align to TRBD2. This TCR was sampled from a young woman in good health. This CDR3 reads CASSLKARGVGGELFF. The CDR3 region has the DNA TGTGCCAGCAGCTTAAAGGCGCGGGGGGTCGGCGGGGAGCTGTTTTTT. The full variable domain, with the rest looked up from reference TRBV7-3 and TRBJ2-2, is GAGVSQTPSNKVTEKGKYVELRCDPISGHTALYWYRQSLGQGPEFLIYFQGTGAADDSGLPNDRFFAVRPEGSVSTLKIQRTERGDSAVYLCASSLKARGVGGELFFGEGSRLTVL.